This T cell receptor (beta chain) is from a study of CD8 T cells in Susac syndrome. RNA, at roughly 0.45 to 1 ug, was reverse transcribed with random hexamers. TCRdb called the immunoSEQ multiplex PCR reads again in MiXCR, with one record for every CDR3 protein. The data contain about 190,000 distinct CDR3 sequences, 90% to 95% of them singletons. This CDR3 comprises 14 residues. The germline V and J ends were trimmed by 3 bases and 1 base, with 7 bases remaining between them. In germline, CDR1 is MDHEN, CDR2 SYDVKM. This receptor was obtained from a human donor with Susac syndrome. Sequencing was performed on CD4+ T cells from PBMCs. The V call is TRBV28, the J call TRBJ1-5, with D uncertain. The CDR3: CASSLLGSNQPQHF. CDR3 nucleotide sequence: TGTGCCAGCAGTTTGTTAGGAAGCAATCAGCCCCAGCATTTT.